Listed below are T cell receptor beta chains from one sample, sequenced in a study of blood T cells in healthy people across ages. TCRdb re-derived calls from the 5' RACE reads in MiXCR, one entry per CDR3 protein. The data hold 750,000 to 950,000 distinct CDR3 sequences, with 50% to 65% observed a single time. The sample comprised blood. These receptors originate from a man older than 75 in good health. Both conserved end residues are part of each CDR3. The D gene is left open where the match is weak. Expanded clones get a size class; other rows say once, few or many, or leave the size out.

j_gene: TRBJ1-5
abundance: -
d_gene: TRBD1
v_gene: TRBV12-3/TRBV12-4
CDR3aa: CASTPGQGRSNQPQHF
CDR3nt: TGTGCCAGCACTCCGGGACAGGGACGGAGCAATCAGCCCCAGCATTTT

j_gene: TRBJ2-7
abundance: -
d_gene: TRBD1
v_gene: TRBV7-3
CDR3aa: CASSPRTGSEQYF
CDR3nt: TGTGCCAGCAGCCCGCGGACAGGGAGCGAGCAGTACTTC

j_gene: TRBJ1-6
abundance: -
d_gene: -
v_gene: TRBV27
CDR3aa: CASSSTGVANSPLHF
CDR3nt: TGTGCCAGCAGTTCGACGGGGGTGGCGAATTCACCCCTCCACTTT

j_gene: TRBJ2-5
abundance: -
d_gene: TRBD2
v_gene: TRBV20-1
CDR3aa: CSARALGVAGGWETQYF
CDR3nt: TGCAGTGCTAGAGCCCTCGGGGTAGCGGGAGGGTGGGAGACCCAGTACTTC

j_gene: TRBJ2-1
abundance: -
d_gene: TRBD2
v_gene: TRBV5-1
CDR3aa: CASSLASGASSYNEQFF
CDR3nt: TGCGCCAGCAGCTTGGCTAGCGGAGCAAGCTCCTACAATGAGCAGTTCTTC

j_gene: TRBJ2-7
abundance: -
d_gene: TRBD2
v_gene: TRBV4-2
CDR3aa: CASSQDRGLADTAFDEQYF
CDR3nt: TGTGCCAGCAGCCAAGATCGGGGACTAGCGGATACAGCCTTCGACGAGCAGTACTTC

j_gene: TRBJ1-2
abundance: -
d_gene: -
v_gene: TRBV9
CDR3aa: CASSVGVVHYGYTF
CDR3nt: TGTGCCAGCAGCGTAGGGGTAGTGCACTATGGCTACACCTTC

j_gene: TRBJ2-3
abundance: few
d_gene: -
v_gene: TRBV11-1
CDR3aa: CASSEGDTQYF
CDR3nt: TGTGCCAGCAGCGAAGGGGATACGCAGTATTTT

j_gene: TRBJ2-1
abundance: -
d_gene: -
v_gene: TRBV7-2
CDR3aa: CASSRSSGVSYNEQFF
CDR3nt: TGTGCCAGCAGCCGATCGTCGGGAGTCTCCTACAATGAGCAGTTCTTC

j_gene: TRBJ2-3
abundance: many
d_gene: -
v_gene: TRBV29-1
CDR3aa: CSVGPSASDTQYF
CDR3nt: TGCAGCGTCGGCCCTAGCGCGTCGGATACGCAGTATTTT

j_gene: TRBJ2-1
abundance: -
d_gene: TRBD2
v_gene: TRBV20-1
CDR3aa: CSARDRTSGFNEQFF
CDR3nt: TGCAGTGCTAGAGATCGCACTAGCGGGTTCAATGAGCAGTTCTTC

j_gene: TRBJ2-5
abundance: -
d_gene: -
v_gene: TRBV7-2
CDR3aa: CASSSGSGATQYF
CDR3nt: TGTGCCAGCAGCTCCGGATCCGGGGCGACCCAGTACTTC

j_gene: TRBJ2-7
abundance: -
d_gene: -
v_gene: TRBV19
CDR3aa: CASSRFTASEQYF
CDR3nt: TGTGCCAGTAGTCGTTTTACAGCTTCCGAGCAGTACTTC

j_gene: TRBJ2-1
abundance: once
d_gene: TRBD2
v_gene: TRBV6-5
CDR3aa: CASSYRAGGPADEQFF
CDR3nt: TGTGCCAGCAGTTACAGAGCGGGAGGGCCCGCTGATGAGCAGTTCTTC

j_gene: TRBJ2-7
abundance: -
d_gene: -
v_gene: TRBV5-1
CDR3aa: CASSLSFRVLGTRPFYEQYF
CDR3nt: TGCGCCAGCAGCTTATCCTTCCGAGTACTAGGGACGAGACCCTTCTACGAGCAGTACTTC

j_gene: TRBJ2-7
abundance: -
d_gene: -
v_gene: TRBV6-5
CDR3aa: CASSYYPTRTYEQYF
CDR3nt: TGTGCCAGCAGTTACTACCCAACACGAACCTACGAGCAGTACTTC

j_gene: TRBJ2-3
abundance: -
d_gene: -
v_gene: TRBV20-1
CDR3aa: CSAIGGGGAGHRYAYF
CDR3nt: TGCAGTGCTATTGGGGGAGGGGGCGCGGGGCACAGATACGCGTATTTT

j_gene: TRBJ1-5
abundance: -
d_gene: TRBD1
v_gene: TRBV28
CDR3aa: CASSLSPTGAQPQHF
CDR3nt: TGTGCCAGCAGTTTATCCCCGACAGGGGCTCAGCCCCAGCATTTT

j_gene: TRBJ2-7
abundance: -
d_gene: TRBD1
v_gene: TRBV29-1
CDR3aa: CSVEPQGGPYEQYF
CDR3nt: TGCAGCGTCGAGCCACAGGGGGGACCCTACGAGCAGTACTTC

j_gene: TRBJ2-7
abundance: -
d_gene: -
v_gene: TRBV3-1
CDR3aa: CASSQRRALSYEQYF
CDR3nt: TGTGCCAGCAGCCAAAGGCGGGCCCTCTCCTACGAGCAGTACTTC

j_gene: TRBJ2-5
abundance: -
d_gene: -
v_gene: TRBV12-3/TRBV12-4
CDR3aa: CASSTRAAPMEQYF
CDR3nt: TGTGCCAGCAGTACACGAGCGGCCCCTATGGAGCAGTACTTC

j_gene: TRBJ1-3
abundance: -
d_gene: -
v_gene: TRBV6-6
CDR3aa: CASSQTDAGNTIYF
CDR3nt: TGTGCCAGCAGTCAGACAGACGCTGGAAACACCATATATTTT

j_gene: TRBJ2-1
abundance: few
d_gene: TRBD2
v_gene: TRBV29-1
CDR3aa: CSVESTGLAGAYNEQFF
CDR3nt: TGCAGCGTTGAAAGTACTGGACTAGCGGGAGCGTACAATGAGCAGTTCTTC

j_gene: TRBJ2-5
abundance: -
d_gene: -
v_gene: TRBV27
CDR3aa: CASSFYRAQETQYF
CDR3nt: TGTGCCAGCAGTTTCTACAGGGCCCAAGAGACCCAGTACTTC

j_gene: TRBJ2-5
abundance: -
d_gene: -
v_gene: TRBV5-1
CDR3aa: CASSVQGARETQYF
CDR3nt: TGCGCCAGCAGCGTACAGGGAGCACGGGAGACCCAGTACTTC

j_gene: TRBJ2-7
abundance: many
d_gene: TRBD1
v_gene: TRBV20-1
CDR3aa: CSASMGWGQGSEEQYF
CDR3nt: TGCAGTGCTAGTATGGGTTGGGGACAGGGAAGCGAGGAGCAGTACTTC

j_gene: TRBJ2-7
abundance: -
d_gene: TRBD2
v_gene: TRBV27
CDR3aa: CASSFGTSMYEQYF
CDR3nt: TGTGCCAGCAGTTTTGGGACTAGTATGTACGAGCAGTACTTC

j_gene: TRBJ2-1
abundance: -
d_gene: -
v_gene: TRBV7-8
CDR3aa: CASSQGPAGARGEQFF
CDR3nt: TGTGCCAGCAGCCAGGGGCCCGCGGGAGCCCGGGGTGAGCAGTTCTTC

j_gene: TRBJ2-7
abundance: few
d_gene: -
v_gene: TRBV4-1
CDR3aa: CASSQEKQRMGYEQYF
CDR3nt: TGCGCCAGCAGCCAAGAAAAACAGCGGATGGGCTACGAGCAGTACTTC

j_gene: TRBJ2-7
abundance: few
d_gene: TRBD2
v_gene: TRBV20-1
CDR3aa: CSARGRREYPYEQYF
CDR3nt: TGCAGTGCTAGGGGTCGGCGGGAGTATCCCTACGAGCAGTACTTC

j_gene: TRBJ2-7
abundance: few
d_gene: TRBD1
v_gene: TRBV7-6
CDR3aa: CASSFRGTGGYEQYF
CDR3nt: TGTGCCAGCAGCTTCCGCGGGACAGGGGGCTACGAGCAGTACTTC

j_gene: TRBJ1-5
abundance: few
d_gene: -
v_gene: TRBV20-1
CDR3aa: CSAGPVGNSNQPQHF
CDR3nt: TGCAGTGCTGGACCCGTAGGGAACAGCAATCAGCCCCAGCATTTT

j_gene: TRBJ2-4
abundance: -
d_gene: -
v_gene: TRBV28
CDR3aa: CASSTSDRAHEQYF
CDR3nt: -

j_gene: TRBJ1-2
abundance: -
d_gene: -
v_gene: TRBV6-1
CDR3aa: CASRGNVLGINYGYTF
CDR3nt: TGTGCCAGCAGGGGCAACGTGCTCGGGATTAACTATGGCTACACCTTC

j_gene: TRBJ1-1
abundance: -
d_gene: -
v_gene: TRBV20-1
CDR3aa: CSARDTPDTEAFF
CDR3nt: TGCAGTGCTAGAGATACGCCGGACACTGAAGCTTTCTTT

j_gene: TRBJ1-2
abundance: -
d_gene: -
v_gene: TRBV18
CDR3aa: CASSPRRFTNYGYTF
CDR3nt: TGTGCCAGCTCACCACGCAGATTCACTAACTATGGCTACACCTTC

j_gene: TRBJ1-1
abundance: -
d_gene: -
v_gene: TRBV12-3/TRBV12-4
CDR3aa: CASSIPGRMGNTEAFF
CDR3nt: TGTGCCAGCAGTATCCCGGGACGGATGGGGAACACTGAAGCTTTCTTT

j_gene: TRBJ2-1
abundance: -
d_gene: TRBD1
v_gene: TRBV7-2
CDR3aa: CASRPRQGIGYNEQFF
CDR3nt: TGTGCCAGCAGACCCAGACAGGGAATTGGGTACAATGAGCAGTTCTTC

j_gene: TRBJ2-5
abundance: -
d_gene: -
v_gene: TRBV9
CDR3aa: CASSVGSSETQYF
CDR3nt: TGTGCCAGCAGCGTAGGTTCCTCCGAGACCCAGTACTTC

j_gene: TRBJ1-4
abundance: few
d_gene: -
v_gene: TRBV15
CDR3aa: CATSRDPATNEKLFF
CDR3nt: TGTGCCACCAGCAGAGACCCAGCAACTAATGAAAAACTGTTTTTT

j_gene: TRBJ1-5
abundance: -
d_gene: -
v_gene: TRBV20-1
CDR3aa: CSAMSGGGNQPQHF
CDR3nt: TGCAGTGCAATGTCGGGGGGGGGCAATCAGCCCCAGCATTTT

j_gene: TRBJ2-7
abundance: few
d_gene: TRBD1
v_gene: TRBV27
CDR3aa: CASSPSTGPYEQYF
CDR3nt: TGTGCCAGCAGTCCTTCGACAGGGCCCTACGAGCAGTACTTC

j_gene: TRBJ2-7
abundance: -
d_gene: -
v_gene: TRBV6-6
CDR3aa: CACSKRRDYEQYF
CDR3nt: TGTGCCTGCAGTAAACGAAGAGACTACGAGCAGTACTTC

j_gene: TRBJ2-2
abundance: -
d_gene: TRBD2
v_gene: TRBV9
CDR3aa: CASSGGGVDTGELFF
CDR3nt: TGTGCCAGCAGCGGGGGAGGGGTAGACACCGGGGAGCTGTTTTTT

j_gene: TRBJ2-4
abundance: -
d_gene: TRBD2
v_gene: TRBV11-2
CDR3aa: CAGSLAGAPKNIQYF
CDR3nt: TGTGCCGGCAGCCTAGCGGGAGCCCCCAAAAACATTCAGTACTTC

j_gene: TRBJ2-1
abundance: few
d_gene: -
v_gene: TRBV5-1
CDR3aa: CASSLEAPSSYNEQFF
CDR3nt: TGCGCCAGCAGCTTGGAAGCCCCGAGCTCCTACAATGAGCAGTTCTTC

j_gene: TRBJ1-5
abundance: -
d_gene: -
v_gene: TRBV12-3/TRBV12-4
CDR3aa: CASSRRSGNQPQHF
CDR3nt: TGTGCCAGCAGTCGACGGTCTGGCAATCAGCCCCAGCATTTT

j_gene: TRBJ2-1
abundance: -
d_gene: TRBD2
v_gene: TRBV5-1
CDR3aa: CASSKREPYNEQFF
CDR3nt: TGCGCCAGCAGCAAGCGGGAGCCCTACAATGAGCAGTTCTTC

j_gene: TRBJ1-2
abundance: -
d_gene: -
v_gene: TRBV7-2
CDR3aa: CASSQNSDRGYTF
CDR3nt: TGTGCCAGCAGCCAAAACAGCGATCGGGGCTACACCTTC

j_gene: TRBJ2-1
abundance: -
d_gene: TRBD2
v_gene: TRBV20-1
CDR3aa: CSARNSAELAFRNEQFF
CDR3nt: TGCAGTGCTAGAAACTCGGCCGAACTAGCGTTCCGCAATGAGCAGTTCTTC

j_gene: TRBJ2-5
abundance: once
d_gene: -
v_gene: TRBV30
CDR3aa: CAWSGLDRRGETQYF
CDR3nt: TGTGCCTGGAGCGGCCTAGATAGGCGGGGAGAGACCCAGTACTTC

j_gene: TRBJ2-7
abundance: -
d_gene: TRBD2
v_gene: TRBV20-1
CDR3aa: CSARDRRERAYEQYF
CDR3nt: TGCAGTGCTAGAGATCGGCGGGAGAGGGCGTACGAGCAGTACTTC

j_gene: TRBJ2-7
abundance: few
d_gene: -
v_gene: TRBV5-1
CDR3aa: CASSLGLIEEQYF
CDR3nt: TGCGCCAGCAGCTTGGGTCTGATAGAAGAGCAGTACTTC

j_gene: TRBJ2-1
abundance: -
d_gene: -
v_gene: TRBV20-1
CDR3aa: CSARPRGFYNEQFF
CDR3nt: TGCAGTGCTAGACCGCGTGGGTTCTACAATGAGCAGTTCTTC

j_gene: TRBJ2-5
abundance: -
d_gene: -
v_gene: TRBV7-2
CDR3aa: CASSPSAGETQYF
CDR3nt: TGTGCCAGCAGTCCCTCGGCGGGAGAGACCCAGTACTTC

j_gene: TRBJ2-3
abundance: -
d_gene: TRBD2
v_gene: TRBV7-9
CDR3aa: CASSLTVAGPSTDTQYF
CDR3nt: TGTGCCAGCAGCCTGACCGTAGCGGGACCGAGCACAGATACGCAGTATTTT

j_gene: TRBJ2-5
abundance: -
d_gene: -
v_gene: TRBV7-6
CDR3aa: CASSPGGLAGETQYF
CDR3nt: TGTGCCAGCAGCCCTGGGGGGCTAGCCGGAGAGACCCAGTACTTC

j_gene: TRBJ2-1
abundance: -
d_gene: -
v_gene: TRBV2
CDR3aa: CASSERGNYNEQFF
CDR3nt: TGTGCCAGCAGTGAGAGGGGGAATTACAATGAGCAGTTCTTC

j_gene: TRBJ2-7
abundance: -
d_gene: TRBD2
v_gene: TRBV27
CDR3aa: CASRLAGHYEQYF
CDR3nt: TGTGCCAGCAGGCTAGCGGGGCACTACGAGCAGTACTTC

j_gene: TRBJ2-1
abundance: -
d_gene: TRBD2
v_gene: TRBV5-1
CDR3aa: CASSYGTSGFYNEQFF
CDR3nt: TGCGCCAGCAGCTATGGGACTAGCGGGTTCTACAATGAGCAGTTCTTC